The TCR beta chain described here comes from a study of cytotoxic CD8 clonotypes in ibrutinib-treated CLL (dated by TCRdb to the early 2020s). Background on the whole study: The cohort had 11 relapsed/refractory and under 16 treatment-naive patients; some 17 were IGHV unmutated. Partial responses were observed in some 24 patients and complete responses in 2; after a median follow-up of around 68 months, remission was maintained in roughly 14 patients and progression was observed in around twelve. Cryopreserved peripheral blood mononuclear cells were obtained prior to treatment, at the time of response, and at either disease progression or sustained remission. Patients were still on ibrutinib when every remission and progressive disease sample was collected. Samples at response were collected after a median of 12 months of treatment, with a range of roughly 6 to 40 months. Of the 85 to 90 participants in the trial, about two dozen had longitudinal samples available. Samples averaged 255,043 productive templates and 94,082 productive rearrangements.

CDR1 and CDR2 are read off the germline V gene as KGHSH and LQKENI. From cysteine to phenylalanine, the CDR3 is 15 amino acids long. The sequence is cut down to CDR3 DNA, 45 bases in frame from base 1. After removal of 3 bases from V and 0 bases from J, the junction retains 1 base not matched to a gene. The sample's time point, from its label and the paper: progressive disease on ibrutinib. For TCR beta library preparation, roughly 2.1 micrograms of genomic DNA were isolated from cryopreserved PBMCs. Longitudinal blood samples from CLL patients on ibrutinib monotherapy underwent high-throughput TCR beta sequencing. Patients were enrolled in a phase 2 open-label single-center ibrutinib monotherapy trial. Results and caveats for the whole study, not just this receptor: Lymph node repertoires were not examined, and the timing of sampling was not matched between patients in sustained remission and those whose disease progressed. Public clonotypes were rare and either shrank or stayed stable during treatment, and the rise in clonality at ibrutinib response reflected expansion of private clonotypes. Baseline clonality was found to be higher than that of age-matched healthy donors and was strongly correlated with circulating CD8+ T-cell counts. At ibrutinib response clonality went up, during sustained remission it held steady, and at progression it dropped back toward baseline.

On a MiSeq, deep resolution sequencing aimed for a depth between 1 in 1 million and 1 in 200,000 T cells, with each clonotype covered approximately 9.2x on average. The immunoSEQ hsTCRB Kit was used to generate the TCR beta libraries. In the original analysis: The data were analyzed with ImmunoSEQ Analyzer and ImmunoSEQ Data Assistant, and V, D and J gene assignments followed IMGT definitions. Clonality, which ranges from 0 to 1, was calculated as one minus the normalized Shannon entropy of productive rearrangement frequencies. Only overrepresented clonotypes making up at least 0.05% of the repertoire of each patient were included in the public clonotype analysis. Some 13 age-matched healthy donor repertoires from immuneACCESS served as clonality controls. As stored in TCRdb, this immuneACCESS dataset retains in-frame rearrangements with V and J assigned. A fraction of the clones does not appear; measured against another copy, unresolved V genes explain less than half of the discrepancy, and the remainder lacks a known reason. The D gene and trimming were derived from the DNA, and the V and J assignments and clone size from that table. In this sample the table shows over 250,000 clones, approximately 76% of which occur a single time. Clones ranked in the top ten supply approximately 5.1% of the sample.

Regarding this clone: What antigen it recognizes has not been identified. No base qualities exist here, and no much larger clone lies one base off it.

The sample here was PBMCs, taken at disease progression, from a patient treated with ibrutinib. The chain joins TRBV18 to TRBJ2-1; the central 8 bases match TRBD1. The receptor's source is a human donor with chronic lymphocytic leukemia. The DNA sequence is TGTGCCAGCTCACCCGGACAGGGCTCCTACAATGAGCAGTTCTTC. Its coded protein is CASSPGQGSYNEQFF.